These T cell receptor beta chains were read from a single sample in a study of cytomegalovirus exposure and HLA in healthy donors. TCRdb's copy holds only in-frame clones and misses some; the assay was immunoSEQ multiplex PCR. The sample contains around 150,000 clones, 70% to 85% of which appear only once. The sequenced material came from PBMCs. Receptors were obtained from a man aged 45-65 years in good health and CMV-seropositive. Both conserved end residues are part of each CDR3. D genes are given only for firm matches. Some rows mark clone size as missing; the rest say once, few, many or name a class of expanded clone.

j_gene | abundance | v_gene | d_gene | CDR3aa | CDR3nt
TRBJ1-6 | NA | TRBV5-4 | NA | CASSLEGRSFSPLHF | TGTGCCAGCAGCTTAGAAGGGAGGTCTTTTTCACCCCTCCACTTT
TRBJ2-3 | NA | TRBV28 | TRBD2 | CASSAREGLRTDTQYF | TGTGCCAGCAGTGCCCGGGAGGGGCTACGGACAGATACGCAGTATTTT
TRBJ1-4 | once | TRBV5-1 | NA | CASSPVGGASEKLFF | TGCGCCAGCAGCCCCGTGGGAGGGGCTAGTGAAAAACTGTTTTTT
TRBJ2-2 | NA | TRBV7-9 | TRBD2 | CASSPPSLAGGPRTGELFF | TGTGCCAGCAGCCCGCCCTCGCTAGCGGGAGGGCCTAGGACCGGGGAGCTGTTTTTT
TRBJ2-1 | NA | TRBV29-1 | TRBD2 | CSVEGTSGSSYNEQFF | TGCAGCGTTGAGGGGACTAGCGGTAGCTCCTACAATGAGCAGTTCTTC
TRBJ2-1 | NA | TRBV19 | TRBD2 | CASSERGGLLGNEQFF | TGTGCCAGTAGCGAGCGGGGTGGCCTTTTGGGGAATGAGCAGTTCTTC
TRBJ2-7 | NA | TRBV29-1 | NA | CSVEDQGSSYEQYF | TGCAGCGTTGAAGATCAGGGCAGCTCCTACGAGCAGTACTTC
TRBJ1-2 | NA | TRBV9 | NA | CASSVGVTRASNYGYTF | TGTGCCAGCAGCGTAGGGGTGACGCGGGCCAGTAACTATGGCTACACCTTC
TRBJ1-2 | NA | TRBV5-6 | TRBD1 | CASSFGRGAGYTF | TGTGCCAGCAGCTTTGGCAGGGGGGCTGGCTACACCTTC
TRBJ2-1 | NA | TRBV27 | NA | CASSFDGSTYNEQFF | TGTGCCAGCAGTTTTGACGGGAGTACCTACAATGAGCAGTTCTTC
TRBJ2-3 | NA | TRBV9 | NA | CASSVRPAEGLSTDTQYF | TGTGCCAGCAGCGTAAGACCGGCGGAGGGACTTAGCACAGATACGCAGTATTTT
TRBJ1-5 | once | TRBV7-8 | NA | CASSLRQNNQPQHF | TGTGCCAGCAGCTTACGCCAGAACAATCAGCCCCAGCATTTT
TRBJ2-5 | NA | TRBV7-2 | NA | CASSTGVRETQYF | TGTGCCAGCAGCACGGGAGTACGGGAGACCCAGTACTTC
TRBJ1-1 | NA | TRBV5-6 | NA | CASSLSSTEAFF | TGTGCCAGCAGCTTGTCGTCCACTGAAGCTTTCTTT
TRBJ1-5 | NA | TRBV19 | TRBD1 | CASSIRDRGNQPQHF | TGTGCCAGTAGTATCCGGGACAGGGGCAATCAGCCCCAGCATTTT
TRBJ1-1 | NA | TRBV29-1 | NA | CSVVATDLFPTEAFF | TGCAGCGTTGTAGCCACGGACTTATTTCCTACTGAAGCTTTCTTT
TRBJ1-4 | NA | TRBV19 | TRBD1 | CASSIWAGGDEKLFF | TGTGCCAGTAGTATATGGGCAGGGGGCGATGAAAAACTGTTTTTT
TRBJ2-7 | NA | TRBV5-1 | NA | CASRSLYEQYF | TGCGCCAGCAGGTCCTTGTACGAGCAGTACTTC
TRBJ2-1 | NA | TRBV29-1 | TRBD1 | CSVIWTGDGNEQFF | TGCAGCGTTATTTGGACAGGGGACGGGAATGAGCAGTTCTTC
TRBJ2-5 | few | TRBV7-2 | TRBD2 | CASSLEPRLAGETQYF | TGTGCCAGCAGCTTAGAGCCCCGACTAGCGGGAGAGACCCAGTACTTC
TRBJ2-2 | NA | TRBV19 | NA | CASSTRGSGELFF | TGTGCCAGTAGTACTAGGGGGTCCGGGGAGCTGTTTTTT
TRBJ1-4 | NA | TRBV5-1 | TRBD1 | CASSPSGTGEEKLFF | TGCGCCAGCAGCCCCTCCGGGACAGGGGAGGAAAAACTGTTTTTT
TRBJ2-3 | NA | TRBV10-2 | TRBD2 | CASSSGGRATDTQYF | TGCGCCAGCAGCTCAGGCGGGAGGGCCACAGATACGCAGTATTTT
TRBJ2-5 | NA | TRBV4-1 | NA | CASSQVPLAAETQYF | TGCGCCAGCAGCCAAGTCCCCCTAGCAGCGGAGACCCAGTACTTC
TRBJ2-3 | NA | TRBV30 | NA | CAWSGWSTDTQYF | TGTGCCTGGAGTGGATGGAGTACAGATACGCAGTATTTT
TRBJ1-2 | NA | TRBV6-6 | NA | CASSFQGINYGYTF | TGTGCCAGCAGTTTCCAGGGGATTAACTATGGCTACACCTTC
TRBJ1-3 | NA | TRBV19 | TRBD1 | CASSPGQGSGNTIYF | TGTGCCAGTAGCCCGGGACAGGGGTCTGGAAACACCATATATTTT
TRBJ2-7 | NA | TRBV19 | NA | CASSMGGGPYEQYF | TGTGCCAGTAGTATGGGGGGGGGCCCCTACGAGCAGTACTTC
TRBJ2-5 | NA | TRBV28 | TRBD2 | CASSPPGGSGTQYF | TGTGCCAGCAGCCCCCCCGGGGGGTCGGGGACCCAGTACTTC
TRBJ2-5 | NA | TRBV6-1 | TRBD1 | CAIKQGAKETQYF | TGTGCCATCAAACAGGGGGCTAAAGAGACCCAGTACTTC